This T cell receptor beta chain was identified during a study of control samples from healthy donors and cancer patients. The V segment lost 0 bases and the J segment 5 bases; nucleotides outside the gene matches: 4. The germline V gene encodes CDR1 GTSNPN and CDR2 SVGIG (reference sequence). CDR3 length: 14 residues. The repertoire was sequenced with immunoSEQ multiplex PCR; TCRdb's copy has only in-frame clones and lacks some. The sample has 90,000 to 130,000 clones; roughly 90% are singletons. The J gene is TRBJ1-5, the V gene TRBV30, with 7 bases matching TRBD1. The TCR was taken from a woman aged 60-75 years with lung cancer. Sequences were obtained from PBMCs. CDR3 DNA sequence: TGTGCCTGGAGTGTGTCCCAGGGGGATCAGCCCCAGCATTTT. Translated: CAWSVSQGDQPQHF.